The T cell receptor (beta chain) under discussion was sequenced for a study of blood T cell repertoires in COVID-19. Study details: Samples taken during acute and convalescent COVID-19 were collected in the United States, Italy and Spain.

TCRdb keeps only in-frame clones here, not all; method: immunoSEQ multiplex PCR. The sample gives around 100,000 clones, about 80% of which show up once; roughly 22% is in the top ten. This clone was counted once. The sequence derives from a human donor in a cohort sampled during active COVID-19. The specimen was peripheral blood.

CDR3 loop: CASSLQENTEAFF. The CDR3, as DNA: TGTGCCAGCAGCTTGCAGGAAAACACTGAAGCTTTCTTT. The V and J genes are TRBV5-5 and TRBJ1-1, with D unclear. Trimming cost V 1 base and J 2 bases, with 6 bases left between them. The CDR3 is 13 residues long. The germline gives CDR1 SGHKS, CDR2 YYEKEE (reference sequence).